Shown below are 2 T cell receptor beta chains from a single sample sequenced in a study of T cell repertoires in cytomegalovirus infection. For these TCRs, the target antigens are not known. Each CDR3 protein is one row after TCRdb ran MiXCR on the reads. This table holds some 920,000 distinct CDR3 sequences, around a third found once. The material sequenced was cultured CD8+ T cells from PBMCs, taken from culture after CMV antigen stimulation. The receptor source for this set is a human donor in good health (CMV status not recorded). Some clones in this sample may be carry-over from other donors' samples.

CDR3 nucleotides: TGTGCCACCAGTGATACCGGGAATCGAAACACCGGGGAGCTGTTTTTT. This sequence encodes CATSDTGNRNTGELFF. The chain uses TRBV24-1 and TRBJ2-2; weak D call: TRBD2 (5 bases). Trimming stripped 3 bases from V and 2 bases from J, with 12 bases between. Germline assignment: CDR1 KGHDR and CDR2 SFDVKD. The CDR3 sequence is 16 residues long.

Ten or more counts support this clonotype. V gene TRBV7-8 combines with J gene TRBJ2-3; D possibly uses TRBD1 or TRBD2 (5 bases each). V was cut by 2 bases and J by 1 base, with 10 bases left in between. The CDR3 spans 15 residues. Germline CDR1 reads SGHVS; CDR2 reads FQNEAQ. The CDR3 DNA is TGTGCCAGCAGCTTAACGGGACGCCGCACAGATACGCAGTATTTT. It yields the protein CASSLTGRRTDTQYF.